This T cell receptor (beta chain) was recorded in a study of identifying expanded T cells in peripheral blood. The CDR3 consists of 14 residues. Trimming left V 0 bases short and J 2 bases short, with 7 bases between. Germline V gene lookup returns CDR1 SGHNT and CDR2 YYREEE (reference sequence). Sequencing used immunoSEQ multiplex PCR; TCRdb keeps in-frame clones, though not all of them. The sample shows around 100,000 clones, more than 70% of them seen only once. Material: blood. The chain links TRBV5-4 to TRBJ2-3, with D possibly TRBD2 on 6 matching bases. This sequence was found in a person aged 18 to 75 in good health. CDR3 nucleotides: TGTGCCAGCAGCTTGGGGGGACTCACAGATACGCAGTATTTT. This sequence encodes CASSLGGLTDTQYF.